Detailed here is one T cell receptor beta chain. The sample belongs to a study of blood T cell repertoires in COVID-19. Overall study context: The United States, Italy and Spain provided the acute and convalescent COVID-19 samples.

In the original workflow: Estimation of nucleated cell counts was performed using reference gene primer amplification. The repertoire was sequenced with immunoSEQ multiplex PCR; TCRdb's copy has only in-frame clones and lacks some. The V and J calls and clone size come from that table; D and trimming were worked out from the DNA. The table has roughly 250,000 clones, more than 70% seen once. Unmatched junction bases numbered 7, after V lost 3 bases and J lost 7 bases. CDR1 and CDR2 (germline): SGHTA, FQGNSA. This CDR3 is 14 amino acids long. Participants were aged roughly 18 to 89 years, lived in under 30 US areas, and enrolled virtually.

The sequence was collected from a woman aged 40-49 years with acute COVID-19. This rearrangement joins TRBV7-2 to TRBJ1-2, with 8 bases that match TRBD1. The sequenced sample consisted of PBMCs or T cells enriched from blood (not recorded which). CDR3 loop: CASSFSDRGGGYTF. The CDR3 coding sequence is TGTGCCAGCAGCTTTAGCGACAGGGGTGGTGGCTACACCTTC.